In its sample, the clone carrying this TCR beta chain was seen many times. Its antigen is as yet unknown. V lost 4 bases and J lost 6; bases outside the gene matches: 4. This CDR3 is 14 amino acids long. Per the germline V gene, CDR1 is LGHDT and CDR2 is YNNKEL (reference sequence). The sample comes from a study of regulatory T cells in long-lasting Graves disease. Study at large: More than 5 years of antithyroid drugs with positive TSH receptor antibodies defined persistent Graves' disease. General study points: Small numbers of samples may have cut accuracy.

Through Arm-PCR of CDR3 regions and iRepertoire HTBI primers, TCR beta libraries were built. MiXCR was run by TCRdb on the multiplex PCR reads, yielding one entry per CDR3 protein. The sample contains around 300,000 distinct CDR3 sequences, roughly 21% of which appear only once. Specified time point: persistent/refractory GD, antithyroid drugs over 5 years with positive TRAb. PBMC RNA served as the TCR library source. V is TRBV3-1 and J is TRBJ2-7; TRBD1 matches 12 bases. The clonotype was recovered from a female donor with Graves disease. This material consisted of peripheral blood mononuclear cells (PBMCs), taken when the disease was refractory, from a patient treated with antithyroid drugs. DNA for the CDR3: TGTGCCAGCAGCCGCGGGACAGGGGGCATCGAGCAGTACTTC. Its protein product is CASSRGTGGIEQYF.